This T cell receptor (beta chain) was retrieved from a study of CD8+ T cells in alopecia areata. Overall study context: Dosing spanned 6 to 18 months on tofacitinib, then 6 months off drug. Whole-study findings and limits: Clonality in the scalp and expanded CD8+ clones ranked among the top 100 were significantly decreased by tofacitinib. Normal scalp showed lower clonality than lesional scalp, especially alopecia totalis/universalis.

Reverse transcribed after extraction, RNA yielded cDNA as the sequencing template. The data were produced by immunoSEQ multiplex PCR, yet TCRdb's version contains in-frame clones alone and is incomplete. The data contain 180,000 or so clones, 58% of them singletons. This CDR3 is built from 16 residues. The V gene end was trimmed by 0 bases and the J gene end by 6 bases; junction bases not matched to a gene: 10. Germline CDR1 is SGDLS and CDR2 is YYNGEE. This clone was observed a handful of times. Its antigen is not identified. Stated treatment: oral pan-JAK inhibitor, 5-10 mg twice daily. Alopecia areata patients gave lesional scalp punch biopsies and peripheral blood samples.

Material: CD4+ T cells sorted from blood, obtained between weeks 55 and 65, from a patient treated with tofacitinib. The chain joins TRBV9 to TRBJ2-3; the match to TRBD1 covers 7 bases. The receptor comes from a human donor with alopecia areata. CDR3 bases: TGTGCCAGCAGCGTAGGAGGGGGACAGAGGATGGATACGCAGTATTTT. Encoded protein: CASSVGGGQRMDTQYF.